Presented here are 13 T cell receptor beta chains from one specimen sequenced in a study of CD8+ T cells in alopecia areata. As the sequencing template, cDNA was produced by extracting RNA and reverse transcribing it. Sequencing was performed with immunoSEQ multiplex PCR; in TCRdb, only in-frame clones are kept and a portion is missing. Observed in the sample are about 9,000 clones, none of them singletons. It was with CD4, CD8alpha, NKG2D, NKG2ACE and other markers that pooled cutaneous lymph node cells were sorted. The sequenced sample consisted of CD8+ T cells sorted from a lymph node. These receptor sequences come from a C3H/HeJ mouse with alopecia areata. As its MHC haplotype, the strain has H2-k.

This clone rates as medium-sized (0.01 to 0.1%). Germline and genes here are mouse. The read terminates 4 residues ahead of where the CDR3 ends, so the germline J gene completes it. The V call is TRBV13-1, the J call TRBJ2-7; the D is unclear. Germline CDR1 reads NSHNY; CDR2 reads SYGAGN. The CDR3 sequence is 11 residues long. The CDR3 spells CASSARYEQYF. The sequenced part of the CDR3 DNA is TGTGCCAGCAGTGCCAGGTAT.

This clone was detected many times. The gene symbols are mouse symbols. The CDR3 extends 4 residues past the end of the read, so its final part is completed from the germline J gene. This sequence joins TRBV29 and TRBJ2-7; 11 nucleotides match TRBD2. The CDR3 spans 15 residues. Germline V lookup: CDR1 MSHET, CDR2 SYDVDS. The CDR3 loop is CASSSGLGGSHEQYF. The covered CDR3 bases are TGTGCTAGCAGTTCCGGACTGGGGGGTTCCCAT.

This clone occurred many times. Gene names and germline match the mouse. The CDR3 is cut off 3 residues early in the read; its end comes from the germline J gene. The rearrangement uses TRBV13-2 and TRBJ1-6; 7 bases are shared with TRBD1. TRBJ1-6 qualifies as an ORF whose function is uncertain. Germline V gene data show CDR1 as NNHNN and CDR2 as SYGAGS (reference sequence). The V segment lost 1 base and the J segment 4 bases; nucleotides outside the gene matches: 2. The CDR3 sequence is 15 residues long. The CDR3 bases that were read are TGTGCCAGCGGTGATCGACAGGGTTATAATTCGCCC. Protein product: CASGDRQGYNSP. From start to end, the CDR3 is CASGDRQGYNSPLYF.

The sample holds many counts of this clone. Any gene name here is a mouse gene name. The chain's CDR3 is CASGDLVQGAEGNTGQLYF. Incomplete CDR3 DNA: TGTGCCAGCGGTGATCTCGTACAGGGGGCTGAAGGAAACACCGGG. The gene calls are TRBV13-2 and TRBJ2-2; 9 positions agree with TRBD1. The read stops 4 residues short of the end of the CDR3; the missing end is completed from the germline J gene. The CDR3 sequence is 19 residues long. The V gene's germline CDR1 is NNHNN and CDR2 SYGAGS (reference sequence). Losses at the gene ends were 1 base for V and 1 base for J; bases not matched to a gene: 11.

This clone was counted ten times or more. The germline and genes are mouse ones. The read comes to an end 4 residues before the CDR3 does, leaving the germline J gene to fill in the end. The chain recombines TRBV13-2 with TRBJ2-7; the match to TRBD2 covers 9 bases. Germline CDR1 reads NNHNN; CDR2 reads SYGAGS (reference sequence). CDR3 size: 14 residues. This CDR3 reads CASGDRDWEYEQYF. CDR3 DNA (partial): TGTGCCAGCGGCGACCGGGACTGGGAGTAT.

This clone is medium-sized in the sample. Each gene name is a mouse one. The read terminates 4 residues before the CDR3 end, so the remaining end is supplied by the germline J gene. The chain carries TRBV13-1 and TRBJ2-7, with TRBD2 matching over 7 bases. This CDR3 region has 14 residues. The V gene end was trimmed by 2 bases and the J gene end by 0 bases; junction bases not matched to a gene: 2. Per germline, CDR1 NSHNY and CDR2 SYGAGN. CDR3 DNA, as far as it was read: TGTGCCAGCAGTGACTGGGGGAACTCCTAT. As protein: CASSDWGNSY. The entire CDR3 protein is CASSDWGNSYEQYF.

The table lists this clone with many counts. The genes are named according to mouse. The CDR3 end falls 4 residues outside the read, so it is completed with the germline J gene. The chain uses TRBV13-1 and TRBJ2-3; 9 nucleotides align to TRBD1. Looked up from germline, CDR1 is NSHNY and CDR2 is SYGAGN. V shed 3 bases and J 2 bases; nucleotides not matched to a gene: 7. The CDR3 totals 16 residues. The CDR3 spells CASSARDREFAETLYF. Partial CDR3 DNA: TGTGCCAGCAGTGCCCGGGACAGGGAGTTTGCAGAA.

This clone showed up many times. Gene and germline names: mouse. The chain's CDR3 is CTCSAGTGGQNTLYF. Partial CDR3 DNA: TGCACCTGCAGTGCCGGGACTGGGGGTCAAAAC. The V call is TRBV1, the J call TRBJ2-4, with 10 bases lining up with TRBD2. The sequenced fragment ends 4 residues before the CDR3 boundary, so the rest is inferred from the germline J gene. V gave up 3 bases and J gave up 1 base; unmatched junction bases: 1. From germline, CDR1 is NSQYPW and CDR2 LRSPGD (reference sequence). This CDR3 is built from 15 residues.

This clone was recorded many times. Mouse names are used for the genes. The observed sequence ends 4 residues before the CDR3 terminus, with the missing tail filled in from the germline J gene. The genes are TRBV19 and TRBJ2-7; the match to TRBD2 covers 8 bases. Germline loops: CDR1 FNHDT, CDR2 SITEND (reference sequence). With V trimmed by 6 bases and J by 0 bases, 5 bases remained unmatched. This CDR3 has 14 residues. This CDR3 is CASTRTGGSYEQYF. The CDR3 bases that were read are TGTGCCAGCACCCGTACTGGGGGCTCCTAT.

This clone was counted ten times or more. Gene names are the mouse ones. The read stops 4 residues short of the end of the CDR3; the missing end is completed from the germline J gene. The chain couples TRBV13-3 to TRBJ1-1, with D possibly matching TRBD1 (6 bases). Trimming pared 3 bases from V and 0 bases from J, leaving 9 bases between. The length of the CDR3 is 14 residues. Germline lookup yields CDR1 NNHDY and CDR2 SYVADS. Incomplete CDR3 DNA: TGTGCCAGCAGTGCCGGGACACCAAACACA. Its protein product is CASSAGTPNT. The complete CDR3 sequence is CASSAGTPNTEVFF.

There are many counts of this clone. Mouse gene names and germline throughout. Sequencing ends 4 residues short of the CDR3 end; the germline J gene provides the rest. The chain has TRBV16 and TRBJ1-2, with 10 bases that match TRBD1. CDR3 length equals 15 residues. Germline V gene lookup returns CDR1 SGHSA and CDR2 FRNQAP. The CDR3 is CASSLGGTGDSDYTF. Incomplete CDR3 DNA: TGTGCAAGCAGCTTAGGGGGGACAGGGGATTCC.

Many counts were recorded for this clone. Mouse germline and gene names are used. The read ends 4 residues before the CDR3 terminus; that terminus is restored from the germline J gene. The chain carries TRBV12-1 and TRBJ2-5, with D perhaps TRBD1 (5 bases). The CDR3 runs to 13 residues. Germline values: CDR1 SGHSN, CDR2 HYEKVE. This chain's CDR3 is CASSLDRKDTQYF. The sequenced part of the CDR3 DNA is TGTGCCAGCTCTCTCGACAGAAAAGAC.

This clone has ten or more counts. The genes and germline here are from mouse. The DNA ends 4 residues before the CDR3 does, and the rest of the CDR3 is filled in from the germline J gene. The identical CDR3 is also encoded by other nucleotide sequences in the sample. The chain joins TRBV19 to TRBJ2-7; 7 bases align to TRBD1. This CDR3 contains 14 residues. Germline V CDR1 and CDR2: FNHDT, SITEND (reference sequence). Trimming at V came to 2 bases and at J to 0 bases, leaving 2 bases not matched to a gene. The CDR3 region is CASSIRDSSYEQYF. CDR3 DNA, as far as it was read: TGTGCCAGCAGTATTCGGGACAGCTCCTAT.